One T cell receptor (beta chain) is described in this entry. It has no known antigen specificity. The input lacks base qualities; no much larger clone sits a single base away. These data come from a study of shared clonotypes between healthy human individuals (dated by TCRdb to about 2020). Context from the whole study: The cohort included a few men and two women between 18 and 49 years of age. Leukapheresis yielded between about 0.94 and 9.5 billion PBMCs per donor. Per donor, three plates each were used for CD4 naive and CD4 memory, two for CD8 naive, and one for CD8 memory. Different laboratories and diverse techniques were used to prepare libraries and sequence TCR repertoires, to increase sequencing depth and limit assay-specific biases. The study deeply sequenced blood TCR repertoires of five healthy adults to estimate repertoire size and the extent of clonotype sharing between individuals. Results and caveats for the whole study, not just this receptor: The small number of donors limited the genetic and exposure-history diversity represented. Only blood was sampled, and tissue TCR repertoires likely differ from those in blood. Pairwise subsampling led to the expectation that sequencing depth would affect the degree of clonotype sharing among donors. Rarefaction of sorted-subset datasets indicated incomplete sequencing despite the large sequencing depth. When a few donors were compared, the shared fraction of clonotypes was about 5.2% for naive CD4, around 3.6% for naive CD8, 2% to 2.5% for memory CD4, and less than 0.45% for memory CD8. Clonotypes shared by all four sorted-subset donors showed higher generation probabilities than non-shared clonotypes. Estimated clonotype richness was generally larger for naive than for memory subsets.

TCR CDR3 regions were amplified from genomic DNA by multiplex PCR using the deep immunoSEQ assay. Extracted genomic DNA from each cell subset was distributed evenly across all wells of several immunoSEQ 96-well plates, and each plate was treated as a replicate. For sorted subsets, around 200 ng genomic DNA, equal to tens of thousands of T cell genomes, was loaded into each replicate PCR. Purified libraries were quantified with a Qubit 3.0 fluorometer, sized on a Bioanalyzer 2100, and re-quantified with the KAPA Library Quantification kit. Every immunoSEQ 96-well plate was sequenced on a separate single-read 150-cycle Illumina NextSeq 550 flow cell. Under the source paper's analysis protocol: Because the immunoSEQ output included only junctional sequences and no quality scores, the filtering could not be the same as the filtering used for full-length reads. Sequences were annotated with PyIR, a Python wrapper for IgBLAST v1.9, and V/J genes and CDR3 were assigned using IMGT germline references. Reads were filtered out if the reads had weak V/J assignments (E-value above 1e-6), no CDR3, stop codons, out-of-frame junctions, or ambiguous translated residues. V3J clonotypes were defined as sequences sharing the same inferred V gene, J gene, and CDR3 amino acid sequence. Percentage overlap between repertoires was calculated by dividing the number of shared unique clonotypes by the size of the smaller repertoire. RTK rarefaction, the Chao1 estimator, and Recon v2.1 estimates of unobserved clonotypes were used to assess repertoire richness. For all TCRbeta clonotypes obtained by the gDNA method from a handful of donors, generation probabilities were computed with OLGA. The clones in this table, taken by TCRdb from immuneACCESS, are in-frame only. Not every clone is retained; where verified, under half of the shortfall comes from an unresolved V gene, and the cause of the rest is unknown. The V and J calls and clone size come from that table; D and trimming were worked out from the DNA. The sample table lists approximately 650,000 clones, roughly 95% of them with a count of one. Jointly, the top ten make up 0.11% of the sample.

Counted from cysteine to phenylalanine, this CDR3 has 14 amino acids. The read is trimmed to its CDR3 DNA, 42 bases read in frame from base 1. The germline V gene (reference sequence) gives CDR1 as MNHEY and CDR2 as SMNVEV. Between the V and J ends, shortened by 7 bases and 8 bases respectively, the junction contains 18 bases. For the CD8 naive samples, CD45RO-negative cells were positively selected for CCR7, yielding a CD45RA+CCR7+ population from which TemRA cells were excluded. Healthy HIV-negative adults with no recently reported acute infections or vaccinations were included as donors. All donors were Caucasian adults living in Nashville, Tennessee, USA. Blood was obtained by leukapheresis, after which PBMCs were separated by Ficoll-Histopaque density gradient centrifugation and cryopreserved in liquid nitrogen vapor phase. Analytical flow cytometry was used to check the purity and quantity of each magnetically sorted T cell population. Genomic DNA was isolated from every sorted fraction and measured by UV absorbance on a Nanodrop 2000c.

Recombination linked TRBV27 to TRBJ2-1; the D segment is perhaps TRBD1 or TRBD2, each sharing 6 matched bases. Sequencing was done on a sample of naive CD8+ T cells sorted from blood. The intended sense of this specimen's cell subset or site label: CD45RA+CCR7+. This TCR derives from a woman in her twenties or thirties in good health. CDR3 reads: CASNILGGGDEQFF. The DNA sequence is as follows: TGTGCCAGCAACATCCTAGGGGGAGGCGATGAGCAGTTCTTC.